This T cell receptor (beta chain) appears in the sequencing data of a study of long-term antiretroviral therapy in people with HIV. Study findings and constraints: Regardless of time point, clones expanded before ART dominated the repertoire. Post-ART, diversity grew, though it stayed under transplant donor control levels. Repertoires with HIV possessed tighter CDR3 length spans than those of controls.

The assay, immunoSEQ v3.0, was run at survey level. Each sample had sequencing targeting roughly 35,000-55,000 T-cell genomes. The protocol was immunoSEQ multiplex PCR, while the TCRdb copy is restricted to in-frame clones and leaves out a portion. The sample records 25,000 to 35,000 clones, about 95% being singletons. The CDR3 is 14 amino acids. Germline CDR1 reads SGDLS; CDR2 reads YYNGEE. V was pared by 2 bases and J by 5 bases, with 4 bases of the junction left unmatched. With regard to this clone: Its cognate antigen is unknown.

Sequences were derived from unsorted PBMCs, sampled 5.3 years after starting antiretroviral therapy. V usage is TRBV9 and J usage is TRBJ2-5, with 9 bases that match TRBD2. The receptor was isolated from a man aged 25-45 years with HIV. The CDR3 DNA sequence: TGTGCCAGCAGCGTTAGCGGGAGTCAGGAGACCCAGTACTTC. Translation gives CASSVSGSQETQYF.